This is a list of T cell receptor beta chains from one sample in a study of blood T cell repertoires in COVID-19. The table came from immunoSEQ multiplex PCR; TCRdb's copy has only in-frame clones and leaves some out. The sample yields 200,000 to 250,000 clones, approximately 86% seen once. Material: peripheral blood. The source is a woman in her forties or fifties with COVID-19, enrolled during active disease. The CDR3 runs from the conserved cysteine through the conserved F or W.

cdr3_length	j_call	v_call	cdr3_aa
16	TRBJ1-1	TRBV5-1	CASSVTTGPPNTEAFF
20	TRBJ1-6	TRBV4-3	CASSQVASQAVAGGGSPLHF
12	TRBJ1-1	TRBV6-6	CASRDSNTEAFF
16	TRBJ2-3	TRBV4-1	CASSQDRLAGTDTQYF
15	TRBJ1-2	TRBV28	CASSFWADRGQGYTF
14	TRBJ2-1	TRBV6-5	CAIRGGRGGNEQFF
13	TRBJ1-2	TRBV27	CASSAGRINGYTF
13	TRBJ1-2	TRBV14	CASSQVIGRGYTF
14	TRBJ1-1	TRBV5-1	CASSPDRLTYAAFF
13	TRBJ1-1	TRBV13	CASSPGPRAEAFF
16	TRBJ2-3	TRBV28	CASSLGGHTYTDTQYF
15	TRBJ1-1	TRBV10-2	CASSRPDSMNTEAFF
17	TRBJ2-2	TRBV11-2	CASSLPPGGANTGELFF
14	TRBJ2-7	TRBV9	CASSAALLGGEQYF
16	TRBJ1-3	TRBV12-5	CASGLYTRVAGNTIYF
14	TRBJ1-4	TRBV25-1	CASSSRMTGEKLFF
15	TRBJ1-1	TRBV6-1	CASSDLGQLNTEAFF
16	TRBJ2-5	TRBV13	CASSLVAGGPQETQYF
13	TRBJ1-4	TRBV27	CASSLTGGEKLFF
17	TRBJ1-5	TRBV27	CASSLRGTGYESQPQHF
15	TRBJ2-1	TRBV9	CASSPNGGSYNEQFF
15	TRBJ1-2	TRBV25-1	CASSESPGTVYGYTF
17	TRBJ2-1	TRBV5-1	CASSRIQGALSYNEQFF
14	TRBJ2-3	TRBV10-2	CASSGLESTDTQYF
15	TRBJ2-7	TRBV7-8	CASSSLAVSSYEQYF
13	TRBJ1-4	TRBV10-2	CASSAGTGEKLFF
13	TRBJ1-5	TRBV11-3	CASSQEGGQPQHF
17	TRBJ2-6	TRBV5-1	CASSRDSLPPGANVLTF
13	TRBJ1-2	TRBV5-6	CASNPQGGYGYTF
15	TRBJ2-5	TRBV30	CAWSVRDRIQETQYF
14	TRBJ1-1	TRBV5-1	CASSLVGEVTEAFF
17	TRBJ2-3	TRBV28	CASSSTHFPLSTDTQYF
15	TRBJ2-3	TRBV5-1	CASSRSGGRTDTQYF
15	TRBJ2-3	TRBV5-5	CASTQRGGPADTQYF
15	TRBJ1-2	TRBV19	CASSLDREANYGYTF
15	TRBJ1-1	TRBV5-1	CASSLNQGGKQEAFF
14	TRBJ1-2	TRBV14	CASSPWGQIYGYTF
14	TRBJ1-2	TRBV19	CASSIVQDLNGYTF
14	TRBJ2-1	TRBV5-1	CASSLDGGAVEQFF
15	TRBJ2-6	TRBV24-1	CATQGAESGANVLTF
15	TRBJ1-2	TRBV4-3	CASAHWRTAVYGYTF
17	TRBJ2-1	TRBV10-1	CASSESIAGLIPRGQFF